The 20 T cell receptor beta chains below come from one sample, sequenced in a study of T cells in Graves' hyperthyroidism and ophthalmopathy. RNA transcripts gave rise to amplified TCR beta CDR3 regions. A set of HTBI primers served as the primers for a first-round RT-PCR of the TCR CDR3. Via MiXCR, TCRdb re-called the multiplex PCR reads, giving one row per CDR3 protein. Among just over 550,000 distinct CDR3 sequences, under 60% were seen once, and the ten largest hold 8% to 8.5%. Sequencing input: peripheral blood or thyroid tissue (not recorded which). The receptors were gathered from a woman aged 18-29 years with Graves' hyperthyroidism.

The chain has TRBV29-1 and TRBJ2-7, with 8 bases fitting TRBD2. Germline CDR1 is SQVTM and CDR2 is ANQGSEA. V shed 0 bases and J 0 bases; nucleotides not matched to a gene: 7. The CDR3 runs 16 residues. The CDR3, as DNA: TGCAGCGTTGAAGACGCCAGCGGGAGTGACTCCTACGAGCAGTACTTC. Translating gives CSVEDASGSDSYEQYF.

Regarding this clonotype: A much larger clone differs by one base, so this may be a read error. The conserved final phenylalanine or tryptophan is absent from the CDR3, which likely points to a read error. The chain carries TRBV7-9 and TRBJ1-2; TRBD1 agrees at 8 bases. J lost 7 bases, V lost 1 base, and 8 bases had no gene match. From germline, CDR1 is SEHNR and CDR2 FQNEAQ (reference sequence). The CDR3 has 15 residues. This CDR3 is CASSLDGQGSVGYTL. CDR3 nucleotides: TGTGCCAGCAGCTTAGATGGACAGGGTTCGGTTGGCTACACCCTC.

This clonotype was found a few times. The germline gene is not matched at one end of the junction; a read error may be the cause. The chain uses TRBV10-3 and TRBJ1-2; D gene unclear. This CDR3 is built from 15 residues. Germline loops: CDR1 ENHRY, CDR2 SYGVKD. The CDR3 DNA follows: TGTGCCAGCAGTCCGGCCGCAACCTCTAACTATGGCTACACCTTC. Its protein is CASSPAATSNYGYTF.

This clonotype was counted between two and nine times. This chain connects TRBV6-1 to TRBJ1-1; a weak D match, TRBD1 (5 bases). Germline assignment: CDR1 MNHNS and CDR2 SASEGT. Deletions cut 5 bases from V and 4 bases from J, with 14 bases between. The CDR3 is made up of 14 amino acids. CDR3 sequence reads: CASSYSSTVTEAFF. The CDR3 nucleotides are TGTGCCAGCAGTTATTCGTCGACAGTCACTGAAGCTTTCTTT.

Comment on this clonotype: One end of the junction fails to match germline, which may point to a read error. The V gene is TRBV7-9, the J gene TRBJ1-2; no reliable D call. Germline lookup yields CDR1 SEHNR and CDR2 FQNEAQ (reference sequence). This CDR3 comprises 12 residues. CDR3 DNA: TGCGCCAGCTTCGGCCTCAACTATGGCTACACCTTC. Its protein is CASFGLNYGYTF.

V and J are TRBV7-2 and TRBJ2-6; tentatively, D is TRBD1 or TRBD2 (5 bases each). The CDR3 is made up of 18 amino acids. Germline CDR1 reads SGHTA; CDR2 reads FQGNSA. V was pared by 6 bases and J by 0 bases, with 18 bases between. The DNA for the CDR3 is TGTGCCAGCAGTCCCCTCGAGGGGCGGAGCTCTGGGGCCAACGTCCTGACTTTC. Translated, it gives CASSPLEGRSSGANVLTF.

About this clonotype: A much larger clone lies a single base off, so this may be a read error. V is TRBV7-2 and J is TRBJ2-5; D might be TRBD2 (5 bases). The CDR3 loop spans 14 amino acids. Trimming stripped 7 bases from V and 3 bases from J, with 15 bases between. Germline values: CDR1 SGHTA, CDR2 FQGNSA. CDR3 nucleotide sequence: TGTGCCAGCATCGAGGGATTCCTCAAAGAGACCCAGTACTTC. It translates to CASIEGFLKETQYF.

This clonotype was observed many times. Germline and junction disagree at one end, which may indicate a read error. The J gene is TRBJ2-7, the V gene TRBV7-9; 7 positions match TRBD1. CDR1 is SEHNR and CDR2 is FQNEAQ in the germline V gene (reference sequence). The CDR3 contains 15 residues. This CDR3 is CASSIAGQDSYEQYF. CDR3 DNA sequence: TGTGCCAGCAGCATAGCTGGACAGGACTCCTACGAGCAGTACTTC. The variable domain in full, completed from reference TRBV7-9 and TRBJ2-7, reads DTGVSQNPRHKITKRGQNVTFRCDPISEHNRLYWYRQTLGQGPEFLTYFQNEAQLEKSRLLSDRFSAERPKGSFSTLEIQRTEQGDSAMYLCASSIAGQDSYEQYFGPGTRLTVT.

The J gene is TRBJ2-7, the V gene TRBV6-6, with 11 bases fitting TRBD1. The germline V gene encodes CDR1 MNHNY and CDR2 SVGAGI (reference sequence). This CDR3 contains 14 residues. V shed 2 bases and J 6 bases; nucleotides not matched to a gene: 3. The DNA of the CDR3 is TGTGCCAGCAGTTACGTAGGGACAGGGGGCGAGCAGTACTTC. Its protein product is CASSYVGTGGEQYF.

This clonotype turned up a few times. The conserved closing phenylalanine or tryptophan is absent in this CDR3, likely reflecting a read error. The V call is TRBV2, the J call TRBJ1-6; 8 bases map to TRBD1. With V trimmed by 8 bases and J by 9 bases, 9 bases remained unmatched. The CDR3 consists of 14 residues. CDR1 and CDR2 (germline): SNHLY, FYNNEI. In DNA form, the CDR3 reads TGTGCCAGCGGACAGGGATTATTGCTTTCACCCCTCCACCTT. This gives the protein CASGQGLLLSPLHL.

This rearrangement joins TRBV4-1 to TRBJ2-7; no firm D call. The germline CDR1 and CDR2 sequences are MGHRA and YSYEKL. CDR3 size: 15 residues. V dropped 4 bases and J dropped 1 base, with 14 bases sitting between them. CDR3 nucleotide sequence: TGCGCCAGCAGCCGAATACTCGACGGTTCCTACGAGCAGTACTTC. It specifies CASSRILDGSYEQYF.

This clonotype was observed many times. The V call is TRBV7-3, the J call TRBJ2-7; D remains ambiguous. Germline V gene lookup returns CDR1 SGHTA and CDR2 FQGTGA. V lost 8 bases and J lost 5, with 16 bases in between. The CDR3 sequence is 13 residues long. The CDR3 sequence: CASAAGGSNEQYF. The CDR3 region has the DNA TGTGCCAGCGCGGCCGGTGGAAGCAACGAGCAGTACTTC.

This sequence joins TRBV2 and TRBJ1-4; D might be TRBD1 (5 bases). This CDR3 has 15 amino acids. Germline-derived CDR1 and CDR2 are SNHLY and FYNNEI. V lost 7 bases and J lost 3, with 15 bases in between. As DNA, the CDR3 is TGTGCCAGCATCGAACATCGGGGGTCTAATGAAAAACTGTTTTTT. The encoded protein is CASIEHRGSNEKLFF.

This clonotype was seen only a few times. The chain joins TRBV7-8 to TRBJ2-5, with 10 bases aligning to TRBD1. V shed 5 bases and J 5 bases; nucleotides not matched to a gene: 5. CDR1 and CDR2 (germline): SGHVS, FQNEAQ. The CDR3 loop spans 14 amino acids. The chain's CDR3 is CASSPPGQGETQYF. As DNA, the CDR3 is TGTGCCAGCAGCCCCCCGGGACAGGGGGAGACCCAGTACTTC.

This clonotype was recorded many times. The genes are TRBV15 and TRBJ1-5; D not resolved. The V end lost 10 bases, the J end lost 4 bases, and 14 bases lay between the germline ends. The length of the CDR3 is 13 residues. Germline assignment: CDR1 LNHNV and CDR2 YYDKDF (reference sequence). In DNA form, the CDR3 reads TGTGCCAGCCGACCGGGCCTTAATCAGCCCCAGCATTTT. It specifies CASRPGLNQPQHF.

This clonotype was seen repeatedly, ten times or more. The J gene is TRBJ1-2, the V gene TRBV25-1; 7 positions match TRBD1. The CDR3 totals 14 residues. Per the germline V gene, CDR1 is MGHDK and CDR2 is SYGVNS. V trimming: 4 bases; J trimming: 5 bases; junction bases outside the gene matches: 7. CDR3 residues: CASSAKGTVYGYTF. In nucleotides, the CDR3 is TGTGCCAGCAGTGCCAAAGGGACAGTTTATGGCTACACCTTC.

J is TRBJ2-2 and V is TRBV2; 8 bases are shared with TRBD2. The CDR3 is 15 amino acids. J gave up 2 bases and V 6 bases, and 5 bases lay outside the gene matches. Germline values: CDR1 SNHLY, CDR2 FYNNEI. CDR3: CASSGTSENTGELFF. The CDR3 DNA is TGTGCCAGCAGCGGGACTAGTGAAAACACCGGGGAGCTGTTTTTT.

Many counts were recorded for this clonotype. The V and J genes are TRBV24-1 and TRBJ1-2; 7 positions agree with TRBD1. Germline assignment: CDR1 KGHDR and CDR2 SFDVKD. This CDR3 contains 15 residues. J lost 2 bases, V lost 5 bases, and 7 bases had no gene match. CDR3 in DNA: TGTGCCACCAGTGGTTTAACAGGGGACAACTATGGCTACACCTTC. Amino acids: CATSGLTGDNYGYTF.

This clonotype came up a few times. The V call is TRBV7-8, the J call TRBJ2-7; D unclear. V dropped 1 base and J dropped 0 bases, with 13 bases sitting between them. This CDR3 is 16 amino acids long. Per germline, CDR1 SGHVS and CDR2 FQNEAQ. As DNA, the CDR3 is TGTGCCAGCAGCTTAGTTGGGCTGAAGGACTCCTACGAGCAGTACTTC. Protein sequence: CASSLVGLKDSYEQYF.

The chain combines TRBV19 with TRBJ2-2; D remains unclear. This CDR3 has 14 residues. The germline CDR1 and CDR2 sequences are LNHDA and SQIVND (reference sequence). V lost 3 bases to trimming and J lost 5 bases, with 10 bases between them. DNA of the CDR3: TGTGCCAGTAGTATTTCCCTCGGAACCGGGGAGCTGTTTTTT. Residues: CASSISLGTGELFF.